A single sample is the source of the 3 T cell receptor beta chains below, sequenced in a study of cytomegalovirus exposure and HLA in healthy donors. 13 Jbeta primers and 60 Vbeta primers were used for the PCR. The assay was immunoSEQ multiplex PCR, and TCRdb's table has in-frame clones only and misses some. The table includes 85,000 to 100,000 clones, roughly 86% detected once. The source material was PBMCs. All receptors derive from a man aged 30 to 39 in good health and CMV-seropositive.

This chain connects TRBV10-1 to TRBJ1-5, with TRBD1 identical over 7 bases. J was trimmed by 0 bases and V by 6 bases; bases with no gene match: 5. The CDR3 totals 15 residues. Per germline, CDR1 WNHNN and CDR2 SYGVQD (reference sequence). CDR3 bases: TGCGCCAGCAGGAGGGGACAGAATAGCAATCAGCCCCAGCATTTT. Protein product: CASRRGQNSNQPQHF.

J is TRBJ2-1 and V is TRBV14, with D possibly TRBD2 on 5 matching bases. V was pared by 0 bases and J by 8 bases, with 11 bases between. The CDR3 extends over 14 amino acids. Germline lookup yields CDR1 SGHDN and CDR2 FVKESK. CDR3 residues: CASSQDRGYYEQFF. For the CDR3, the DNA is TGTGCCAGCAGCCAAGACAGAGGGTATTATGAGCAGTTCTTC.

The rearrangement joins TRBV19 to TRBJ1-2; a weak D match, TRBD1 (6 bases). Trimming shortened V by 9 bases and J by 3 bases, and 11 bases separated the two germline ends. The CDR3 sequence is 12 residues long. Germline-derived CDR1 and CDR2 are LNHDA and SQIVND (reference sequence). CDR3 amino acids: CASDGQHYGYTF. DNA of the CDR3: TGTGCCAGCGATGGACAGCACTATGGCTACACCTTC. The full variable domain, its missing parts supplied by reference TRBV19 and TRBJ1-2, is DGGITQSPKYLFRKEGQNVTLSCEQNLNHDAMYWYRQDPGQGLRLIYYSQIVNDFQKGDIAEGYSVSREKKESFPLTVTSAQKNPTAFYLCASDGQHYGYTFGSGTRLTVV.